The next 17 T cell receptor beta chains were all read from a single sample in a study of high-grade serous ovarian cancer treatment subgroups. Libraries were prepared by immunoSEQ multiplex PCR; TCRdb keeps only in-frame clonotypes and omits some of them. Of several thousand clones in the sample, about three fifths are singletons; the top ten hold about 6%. Tumor samples were obtained before definitive surgery or chemotherapy. Sequences were obtained from tumor tissue. These receptor sequences come from a human donor with high-grade serous ovarian cancer.

V gene TRBV7-3 combines with J gene TRBJ2-5; possible D gene TRBD2, 6 bases. Trimming cost V 0 bases and J 13 bases, with 12 bases left between them. The CDR3 runs to 12 residues. Germline V gene lookup returns CDR1 SGHTA and CDR2 FQGTGA. CDR3 sequence: CASSLTAGLMYF. The CDR3 DNA follows: TGTGCCAGCAGCTTAACCGCGGGATTGATGTACTTC.

This clone was seen a single time. The V call is TRBV18, the J call TRBJ2-1, with 9 positions matching TRBD1. The CDR3 is 13 amino acids. In germline, CDR1 is KGHSH, CDR2 LQKENI. With V trimmed by 7 bases and J by 7 bases, 5 bases remained unmatched. As DNA, the CDR3 is TGTGCCAGCTTCCGGGACAGGGCAAATGAGCAGTTCTTC. This gives the protein CASFRDRANEQFF.

This chain links TRBV7-8 with TRBJ2-2, with D possibly TRBD2 on 6 matching bases. This CDR3 has 17 amino acids. Trimming removed 0 bases from V and 3 bases from J, with 14 bases in between. Germline CDR1 is SGHVS and CDR2 is FQNEAQ. The CDR3 DNA is TGTGCCAGCAGCTTAGCGTTTGCGGGACGGCACACCGGGGAGCTGTTTTTT. Its translation: CASSLAFAGRHTGELFF.

This clone showed up just once. The chain links TRBV9 to TRBJ2-2; D might be TRBD1 (8 bases). The germline CDR1 and CDR2 sequences are SGDLS and YYNGEE. The CDR3 runs to 15 residues. V lost 3 bases to trimming and J lost 5 bases, with 14 bases between them. For the CDR3, the DNA is TGTGCCAGCAGCGCGACAGGGGAGGGGACCGGGGAGCTGTTTTTT. It specifies CASSATGEGTGELFF. The full variable domain, rest sourced from reference TRBV9 and TRBJ2-2, is DSGVTQTPKHLITATGQRVTLRCSPRSGDLSVYWYQQSLDQGLQFLIQYYNGEERAKGNILERFSAQQFPDLHSELNLSSLELGDSALYFCASSATGEGTGELFFGEGSRLTVL.

DNA for the CDR3: TGTGCCAGCAGTCCTGGGACAGCCACCGGGGAGCTGTTTTTT. This codes for CASSPGTATGELFF. V and J are TRBV28 and TRBJ2-2; 7 bases fit TRBD1. The V and J ends lost 5 bases and 4 bases, in that order; junction bases with no gene match: 4. The CDR3 consists of 14 residues. CDR1 is MDHEN, CDR2 SYDVKM, per germline.

The chain carries TRBV19 and TRBJ2-2, with 10 bases lining up with TRBD2. The CDR3 runs 16 residues. Unmatched junction bases numbered 10, after V lost 5 bases and J lost 7 bases. The V gene's germline CDR1 is LNHDA and CDR2 SQIVND (reference sequence). The CDR3 sequence is CASSFSSGSGVGELFF. As DNA, the CDR3 is TGTGCCAGTAGTTTCTCTAGCGGGAGTGGAGTCGGGGAGCTGTTTTTT.

The chain has TRBV6-5 and TRBJ1-6, with D unresolved. Germline CDR1 MNHEY, CDR2 SVGAGI. The CDR3 runs to 14 residues. The V gene lost 4 bases and the J gene lost 8 bases, with 12 bases spanning the gap. Here the CDR3 reads CASSSRRSYSPLHF. In nucleotides, the CDR3 is TGTGCCAGCAGTTCGCGGCGGAGCTATTCACCCCTCCACTTT.

By frequency in the sample, this clone is medium-sized. The rearrangement links TRBV2 to TRBJ2-5; 8 bases fit TRBD2. The CDR3 is 16 residues long. Per germline, CDR1 SNHLY and CDR2 FYNNEI. J lost 4 bases, V lost 7 bases, and 14 bases had no gene match. The CDR3 DNA reads as TGTGCCAGCATCCCCTCGGGTGCGGGAGGAGGAGAGACCCAGTACTTC. Amino acid sequence: CASIPSGAGGGETQYF.

The table lists this clone with a few counts. The chain couples TRBV4-1 to TRBJ2-5; 7 positions agree with TRBD2. V trimming: 4 bases; J trimming: 5 bases; junction bases outside the gene matches: 13. CDR1 and CDR2 from the germline V gene are MGHRA and YSYEKL. The CDR3 contains 16 residues. CDR3 loop: CASSPTPSTSRETQYF. The CDR3 bases are TGCGCCAGCAGCCCAACCCCTTCGACTAGCAGGGAGACCCAGTACTTC.

The chain recombines TRBV11-3 with TRBJ2-3; 11 bases are shared with TRBD2. Germline assignment: CDR1 SGHNT and CDR2 YENEEA. This CDR3 comprises 15 residues. The junction had 4 bases not matched to a gene; V was cut back by 5 bases and J by 3 bases. The CDR3 DNA is TGTGCCAGCAGCCCCGGGACTAGCGGAACAGATACGCAGTATTTT. This sequence encodes CASSPGTSGTDTQYF.

V is TRBV5-6 and J is TRBJ2-7; D possibly corresponds to TRBD2 (6 bases). Trimming stripped 4 bases from V and 6 bases from J, with 20 bases between. CDR1 and CDR2 from the germline V gene are SGHDT and YYEEEE. This CDR3 has 15 amino acids. CDR3 in amino acids: CASSRVGLGTSEQYF. CDR3 nucleotide sequence: TGTGCCAGCAGCCGGGTAGGCCTGGGGACTTCCGAGCAGTACTTC.

CDR3 sequence reads: CASSGGQLNSPLHF. CDR3 in DNA: TGTGCCAGCAGTGGAGGACAGCTGAATTCACCCCTCCACTTT. The V gene is TRBV2, the J gene TRBJ1-6; weak D call: TRBD1 (6 bases). The germline CDR1 and CDR2 sequences are SNHLY and FYNNEI. The CDR3 length is 14 residues. V was clipped by 4 bases and J by 7 bases, with 11 bases between them.

The chain has TRBV29-1 and TRBJ2-2; no reliable D call. V lost 4 bases to trimming and J lost 3 bases, with 21 bases between them. The CDR3 runs to 17 residues. Looked up from germline, CDR1 is SQVTM and CDR2 is ANQGSEA. CDR3 DNA sequence: TGCAGCGTTGTTGCAGGCTTCGGATCCCGACACACCGGGGAGCTGTTTTTT. This gives the protein CSVVAGFGSRHTGELFF.

The gene calls are TRBV4-3 and TRBJ1-1; D is undetermined. Trimming stripped 5 bases from V and 3 bases from J, with 10 bases between. Per germline, CDR1 LGHNA and CDR2 YSLEER. This CDR3 contains 13 residues. In DNA form, the CDR3 reads TGCGCCAGCAGCTCCCGTGACGACACTGAAGCTTTCTTT. Amino acid sequence: CASSSRDDTEAFF.

In its sample, this clone was seen a few times. V is TRBV5-4 and J is TRBJ2-5; weak D call: TRBD1 (6 bases). V dropped 0 bases and J dropped 3 bases, with 12 bases sitting between them. The CDR3 covers 15 residues. Looked up from germline, CDR1 is SGHNT and CDR2 is YYREEE (reference sequence). As DNA, the CDR3 is TGTGCCAGCAGCTTGGGTCGAAGGACAGAAGAGACCCAGTACTTC. It encodes CASSLGRRTEETQYF.

The genes are TRBV5-1 and TRBJ1-4; D gene uncertain. The CDR3 spans 15 residues. The V gene's germline CDR1 is SGHRS and CDR2 YFSETQ. V was cut by 1 base and J by 0 bases, with 7 bases left in between. CDR3 in amino acids: CASSLIASTNEKLFF. The CDR3 bases are TGCGCCAGCAGCTTGATTGCATCAACTAATGAAAAACTGTTTTTT.

This clone was recorded a few times. This chain uses TRBV7-9 with TRBJ2-1; 11 bases map to TRBD2. There are 15 residues in the CDR3. V gave up 5 bases and J gave up 9 bases; unmatched junction bases: 9. Germline CDR1 SEHNR, CDR2 FQNEAQ (reference sequence). The CDR3 nucleotides are TGTGCCAGCAGCCCTAGTAGCGGGAGGGGCGGTGAGCAGTTCTTC. Amino acid sequence: CASSPSSGRGGEQFF. Together with reference TRBV7-9 and TRBJ2-1, the CDR3 gives the full variable domain: DTGVSQNPRHKITKRGQNVTFRCDPISEHNRLYWYRQTLGQGPEFLTYFQNEAQLEKSRLLSDRFSAERPKGSFSTLEIQRTEQGDSAMYLCASSPSSGRGGEQFFGPGTRLTVL.